Below, 29 T cell receptor beta chains from the same sample are listed, as sequenced in a study of cytomegalovirus exposure and HLA in healthy donors. With 60 Vbeta and 13 Jbeta primers, the PCR was carried out. Sequencing was performed with immunoSEQ multiplex PCR; in TCRdb, only in-frame clones are kept and a portion is missing. The data contain some 90,000 clones, about three quarters of them singletons. The sequenced sample consisted of PBMCs. All receptors come from a young man in good health and CMV-seropositive.

The chain has TRBV19 and TRBJ1-6; TRBD1 matches 7 bases. In germline, CDR1 is LNHDA, CDR2 SQIVND (reference sequence). The CDR3 loop spans 15 amino acids. V gave up 6 bases and J gave up 6 bases; unmatched junction bases: 8. CDR3 nucleotides: TGTGCCAGTAGAGGAGGACAGGCCGCTAATTCACCCCTCCACTTT. Its protein product is CASRGGQAANSPLHF. Filled out from reference TRBV19 and TRBJ1-6, the complete variable domain reads DGGITQSPKYLFRKEGQNVTLSCEQNLNHDAMYWYRQDPGQGLRLIYYSQIVNDFQKGDIAEGYSVSREKKESFPLTVTSAQKNPTAFYLCASRGGQAANSPLHFGNGTRLTVT.

The chain uses TRBV4-1 and TRBJ2-7; tentative D call: TRBD1 (5 bases). Trimming cost V 2 bases and J 7 bases, with 15 bases left between them. Germline-derived CDR1 and CDR2 are MGHRA and YSYEKL. This CDR3 spans 14 amino acids. The CDR3 bases are TGCGCCAGCAGCCAACTCCTGGTGTCAGGGGAGCAGTACTTC. Its protein product is CASSQLLVSGEQYF.

This clone came up once. An end of the junction differs from the germline gene, which may be a read error. This chain connects TRBV7-9 to TRBJ2-7; weak D call: TRBD1 (6 bases). Germline CDR1 is SEHNR and CDR2 is FQNEAQ (reference sequence). This CDR3 spans 16 amino acids. CDR3 DNA: TGTTCCAGCAGCTCAGCGTGGGGGCAAGCTGGAGACGAGCAGTACTTC. Amino acid sequence: CSSSSAWGQAGDEQYF. The whole variable domain, remainder taken from reference TRBV7-9 and TRBJ2-7, is DTGVSQNPRHKITKRGQNVTFRCDPISEHNRLYWYRQTLGQGPEFLTYFQNEAQLEKSRLLSDRFSAERPKGSFSTLEIQRTEQGDSAMYLCSSSSAWGQAGDEQYFGPGTRLTVT.

The CDR3 DNA sequence: TGTGCCAGCAGCCCAACCACTAGCGGGGGGGCAAAGGAGCAGTTCTTC. Translating gives CASSPTTSGGAKEQFF. V and J are TRBV11-2 and TRBJ2-1; 13 bases are shared with TRBD2. From germline, CDR1 is SGHAT and CDR2 FQNNGV. After removal of 5 bases from V and 10 bases from J, the junction contained 11 bases not matched to a gene. This CDR3 comprises 16 residues.

This chain connects TRBV6-5 to TRBJ1-6; no clear D gene. The germline V gene encodes CDR1 MNHEY and CDR2 SVGAGI. The V and J ends lost 0 bases and 4 bases respectively, with 4 bases between them. The CDR3 spans 14 residues. CDR3: CASSYSEYNSPLHF. DNA of the CDR3: TGTGCCAGCAGTTACTCAGAGTATAATTCACCCCTCCACTTT.

The V and J genes are TRBV18 and TRBJ2-5; D unresolved. Trimming left V 6 bases short and J 0 bases short, with 5 bases between. The CDR3 runs 12 residues. Germline values: CDR1 KGHSH, CDR2 LQKENI. CDR3: CASSQNQETQYF. Written as DNA, the CDR3 is TGTGCCAGCTCCCAAAACCAAGAGACCCAGTACTTC.

As for this clone: Other DNA sequences in this specimen translate into the identical CDR3. The V call is TRBV6-5, the J call TRBJ1-4, with a weak D call TRBD1 (6 bases). Per germline, CDR1 MNHEY and CDR2 SVGAGI. Trimming left V 2 bases short and J 5 bases short, with 15 bases between. The CDR3 consists of 16 residues. CDR3 amino acids: CASSYGGAQRNEKLFF. The CDR3 nucleotides are TGTGCCAGCAGTTACGGGGGGGCCCAGAGGAATGAAAAACTGTTTTTT.

The CDR3 is CASSARQGPGELFF. CDR3 nucleotide sequence: TGTGCCAGCAGTGCCAGACAGGGGCCCGGGGAGCTGTTTTTT. This chain joins TRBV2 and TRBJ2-2; 8 bases align to TRBD1. This CDR3 contains 14 residues. Germline V gene lookup returns CDR1 SNHLY and CDR2 FYNNEI. The J segment lost 6 bases and the V segment lost 4 bases, leaving 4 bases of the junction unmatched.

The rearrangement joins TRBV5-1 to TRBJ2-6, with 7 bases that match TRBD2. Germline CDR1 reads SGHRS; CDR2 reads YFSETQ. V shed 10 bases and J 2 bases; nucleotides not matched to a gene: 6. The CDR3 has 14 residues. CDR3 in DNA: TGCGCCGGGAGGGAGACGACTGGGGCCAACGTCCTGACTTTC. As protein: CAGRETTGANVLTF.

The CDR3 is CASSLGVGGTEAFF. CDR3 bases: TGTGCCAGCAGCTTGGGGGTGGGGGGCACTGAAGCTTTCTTT. J is TRBJ1-1 and V is TRBV5-6, with D maybe TRBD1 (5 bases). Germline CDR1 reads SGHDT; CDR2 reads YYEEEE. Trimming stripped 0 bases from V and 4 bases from J, with 10 bases between. This CDR3 comprises 14 residues.

The chain has TRBV11-2 and TRBJ2-7, with 7 bases identical to TRBD2. Unmatched junction bases numbered 11, after V lost 5 bases and J lost 1 base. The length of the CDR3 is 16 residues. The germline gives CDR1 SGHAT, CDR2 FQNNGV. The CDR3 DNA sequence: TGTGCCAGCAGCCTCAGGGCGGGACTATTTTCCTACGAGCAGTACTTC. Amino acids: CASSLRAGLFSYEQYF.

The rearrangement links TRBV18 to TRBJ1-5; D unresolved. This CDR3 contains 13 residues. With 2 bases removed from V and 5 bases from J, the gap between germline ends came to 7 bases. The germline V gene encodes CDR1 KGHSH and CDR2 LQKENI. The CDR3 loop is CASSPDTDQPQHF. CDR3 nucleotides: TGTGCCAGCTCACCAGACACGGATCAGCCCCAGCATTTT.

The V and J genes are TRBV5-1 and TRBJ1-3; TRBD1 aligns across 8 bases. Trimming took 0 bases from V and 8 from J; bases not matched to a gene: 4. Per the germline V gene, CDR1 is SGHRS and CDR2 is YFSETQ. The CDR3 totals 14 residues. CDR3 nucleotide sequence: TGCGCCAGCAGCTTGGGACAGGGGCGGGACACCATATATTTT. As protein: CASSLGQGRDTIYF.

The gene calls are TRBV19 and TRBJ1-2, with 7 bases aligning to TRBD1. Germline-derived CDR1 and CDR2 are LNHDA and SQIVND (reference sequence). Trimming removed 9 bases from V and 4 bases from J; junction bases left unmatched: 14. This CDR3 comprises 15 residues. The CDR3 coding sequence is TGTGCCAGCAATTTACGGGACAGTACGGTCTATGGCTACACCTTC. Translated, it gives CASNLRDSTVYGYTF.

The chain couples TRBV5-1 to TRBJ1-2, with 12 bases fitting TRBD1. Germline CDR1 and CDR2: SGHRS and YFSETQ. The CDR3 is 16 amino acids. The ends lost 4 bases at V and 4 bases at J; junction bases unmatched: 8. The CDR3 region is CASSGSGTGGFYGYTF. CDR3 coding DNA: TGCGCCAGCAGCGGATCCGGGACAGGGGGCTTCTATGGCTACACCTTC.

The rearrangement joins TRBV6-5 to TRBJ1-2; D is unresolved. With 5 bases removed from V and 0 bases from J, the gap between germline ends came to 10 bases. This CDR3 is 14 amino acids long. Germline values: CDR1 MNHEY, CDR2 SVGAGI. The CDR3, as DNA: TGTGCCAGCAGTCCCCGCCGAGCTAACTATGGCTACACCTTC. As protein: CASSPRRANYGYTF.

The chain employs TRBV6-1 and TRBJ2-5, with D possibly being TRBD1 (7 bases). The CDR3 extends over 13 amino acids. In germline, CDR1 is MNHNS, CDR2 SASEGT. Trimming removed 6 bases from V and 4 bases from J, with 12 bases in between. CDR3 DNA: TGTGCCAGCAGAAGGGGGCGGGGAGAGACCCAGTACTTC. It yields the protein CASRRGRGETQYF.

The V and J genes are TRBV2 and TRBJ1-5; D is unclear. Trimming stripped 7 bases from V and 3 bases from J, with 10 bases between. CDR1 and CDR2 (germline): SNHLY, FYNNEI. This CDR3 contains 13 residues. The CDR3 region has the DNA TGTGCCAGCACGTTGGGCACCAATCAGCCCCAGCATTTT. Residues: CASTLGTNQPQHF.

J is TRBJ2-3 and V is TRBV7-6; 9 bases are a match to TRBD2. This CDR3 contains 17 residues. Germline CDR1 and CDR2: SGHVS and FNYEAQ. V trimming: 4 bases; J trimming: 4 bases; junction bases outside the gene matches: 12. CDR3 residues: CASSSGRLAEQPDTQYF. CDR3 coding DNA: TGTGCCAGCAGCTCCGGTCGACTAGCGGAACAGCCAGATACGCAGTATTTT. The whole variable domain, remainder taken from reference TRBV7-6 and TRBJ2-3, is GAGVSQSPRYKVTKRGQDVALRCDPISGHVSLYWYRQALGQGPEFLTYFNYEAQQDKSGLPNDRFSAERPEGSISTLTIQRTEQRDSAMYRCASSSGRLAEQPDTQYFGPGTRLTVL.

V gene TRBV29-1 combines with J gene TRBJ2-3; 8 nucleotides align to TRBD1. J was trimmed by 6 bases and V by 4 bases; bases with no gene match: 12. CDR3 length: 15 residues. The germline V gene has CDR1 SQVTM and CDR2 ANQGSEA. In nucleotides, the CDR3 is TGCAGCGTTGCATCCCAGGACAGGGTATCGGATACGCAGTATTTT. Translated: CSVASQDRVSDTQYF.

The chain carries TRBV6-5 and TRBJ1-1; TRBD1 might be the D (6 bases). The CDR3 has 15 amino acids. The germline V and J ends were trimmed by 8 bases and 0 bases, with 16 bases remaining between them. Per the germline V gene, CDR1 is MNHEY and CDR2 is SVGAGI. CDR3 residues: CASSRGGGVNTEAFF. CDR3 in DNA: TGTGCCAGCTCCAGAGGTGGGGGCGTGAACACTGAAGCTTTCTTT.

This chain connects TRBV11-2 to TRBJ1-2, with TRBD1 matching 9 bases. The CDR3 runs 13 residues. The V gene's germline CDR1 is SGHAT and CDR2 FQNNGV. With 7 bases clipped from V and 8 bases from J, the junction kept 8 bases outside the gene matches. In nucleotides, the CDR3 is TGTGCCAGCAACCAGGGTACAGGGGGCGGCTACACCTTC. Its protein product is CASNQGTGGGYTF.

The rearrangement links TRBV13 to TRBJ2-5, with a tentative D call TRBD2 (6 bases). Trimming cost V 4 bases and J 7 bases, with 13 bases left between them. Germline V gene data show CDR1 as PRHDT and CDR2 as FYEKMQ (reference sequence). There are 13 residues in the CDR3. The DNA of the CDR3 is TGTGCCAGCAGCTGGGCACTAGCTGGGACCCAGTACTTC. Translating it yields CASSWALAGTQYF.

The chain is built from TRBV9 and TRBJ1-3, with 7 nucleotides matching TRBD1. CDR1 is SGDLS and CDR2 is YYNGEE in the germline V gene. J lost 4 bases, V lost 7 bases, and 26 bases had no gene match. The CDR3 is made up of 20 amino acids. The CDR3 DNA sequence: TGTGCCAGCGCCGGGGTACTGACCGGTGAGGGCACAGGGGTCGGAAACACCATATATTTT. Amino acids: CASAGVLTGEGTGVGNTIYF.

V usage is TRBV16 and J usage is TRBJ1-3, with D unclear. V was pared by 0 bases and J by 0 bases, with 6 bases between. The CDR3 loop spans 15 amino acids. Germline V CDR1 and CDR2: KGHSY, FQNENV. CDR3 bases: TGTGCCAGCAGCCAATCCGCAGGCTCTGGAAACACCATATATTTT. Translating it yields CASSQSAGSGNTIYF. The whole variable domain, filled in from reference TRBV16 and TRBJ1-3, reads GEEVAQTPKHLVRGEGQKAKLYCAPIKGHSYVFWYQQVLKNEFKFLISFQNENVFDETGMPKERFSAKCLPNSPCSLEIQATKLEDSAVYFCASSQSAGSGNTIYFGEGSWLTVV.

This clone has more than one count but fewer than ten. The J gene is TRBJ2-7, the V gene TRBV20-1, with D perhaps matching TRBD2 (5 bases). This CDR3 has 11 residues. Germline CDR1 DFQATT, CDR2 SNEGSKA (reference sequence). The DNA of the CDR3 is TGCAGCGCCCTAGGAGGACCCGAGCAGTACGTC. Translation gives CSALGGPEQYV.

The gene calls are TRBV7-9 and TRBJ1-2, with a weak D call TRBD1 (5 bases). The germline CDR1 and CDR2 sequences are SEHNR and FQNEAQ (reference sequence). The CDR3 has 12 residues. Trimming removed 5 bases from V and 12 bases from J, with 16 bases in between. In DNA form, the CDR3 reads TGTGCCAGCAGCAGCGGGACCCTAAAGCACACCTTC. It is translated as CASSSGTLKHTF.

This clone occurred a few times. The rearrangement joins TRBV5-1 to TRBJ2-5; 11 bases are a match to TRBD1. Per the germline V gene, CDR1 is SGHRS and CDR2 is YFSETQ. Trimming removed 5 bases from V and 5 bases from J; junction bases left unmatched: 5. The CDR3 runs 14 residues. The CDR3 region is CASRDRGRLETQYF. For the CDR3, the DNA is TGCGCCAGCAGGGACAGGGGGCGCCTGGAGACCCAGTACTTC.

This sequence joins TRBV30 and TRBJ1-3; D is perhaps TRBD1 (6 bases). Germline V gives CDR1 GTSNPN, CDR2 SVGIG (reference sequence). Between the trimmed V and J ends, which lost 4 bases and 3 bases, there was a span of 19 bases. This CDR3 has 16 residues. The CDR3, as DNA: TGTGCCTGGACCGTCCCGGGGGGCATTAGTGGAAACACCATATATTTT. It specifies CAWTVPGGISGNTIYF.